This T cell receptor (beta chain) was recovered during a study of T cells in Graves' hyperthyroidism and ophthalmopathy. This clonotype was found many times. Individuals with ophthalmopathy presented a Clinical Activity Score of at least 3, a NOSPECS grade of at least 4 and a duration under 3 months. PBMCs were collected from an approximately 9.3 ml volume of fresh peripheral blood. Germline assignment: CDR1 MNHEY and CDR2 SMNVEV (reference sequence). The J segment lost 0 bases and the V segment lost 4 bases, leaving 7 bases of the junction unmatched. The CDR3 covers 16 residues. RNA transcripts yielded amplified TCR beta CDR3 regions. The study used the HTBI primer set for a first-round RT-PCR of the TCR CDR3. Via MiXCR, TCRdb re-called the multiplex PCR reads, giving one row per CDR3 protein. The profile shows roughly 250,000 distinct CDR3 sequences, 16% of them singletons.

Input material: blood. The receptor's source is a woman aged 18 to 35 with Graves' ophthalmopathy. The chain employs TRBV27 and TRBJ2-7, with 9 bases lining up with TRBD2. The CDR3 DNA reads TGTGCCAGCAGTTCAATAGCGGGGGATCGCTCCTACGAGCAGTACTTC. It is translated as CASSSIAGDRSYEQYF.